The 26 T cell receptor beta chains given below trace back to one sample, sequenced in a study of T-cell reconstitution after alpha-beta-depleted transplantation in children. The authors prepared the TCRbeta library with unique molecular identifiers. TCRdb used MiXCR to reprocess the PCR reads, holding one entry per CDR3 protein. The table has 200,000 to 250,000 distinct CDR3 sequences, approximately 10% seen once. Here the sequenced sample was PBMCs, taken before TCRalphabeta/CD19-depleted stem cell transplant. Every receptor here comes from a child younger than two with acute myeloid leukemia, due to receive a stem cell transplant.

Details on this clonotype: A much larger clone differs from this one at a single base, so this may be a read error. The CDR3 DNA sequence: TGCAGTGCTAGATCCTCAGGGCTGAATTCACCCCTCCACTTT. Protein product: CSARSSGLNSPLHF. This sequence joins TRBV20-1 and TRBJ1-6, with a possible D match to TRBD1 (5 bases). V lost 2 bases to trimming and J lost 7 bases, with 12 bases between them. The CDR3 sequence is 14 residues long. Looked up from germline, CDR1 is DFQATT and CDR2 is SNEGSKA (reference sequence).

This chain links TRBV2 with TRBJ2-2; TRBD1 or TRBD2 may be the D gene (6 bases each). Per germline, CDR1 SNHLY and CDR2 FYNNEI. Trimming shortened V by 4 bases and J by 5 bases, and 14 bases separated the two germline ends. The CDR3 extends over 15 amino acids. In nucleotides, the CDR3 is TGTGCCAGCAGTGTGGCGGGACAACTAACCGGGGAGCTGTTTTTT. This gives the protein CASSVAGQLTGELFF.

Points on this clonotype: This clone may be a read error of a much larger clone one base away. The rearrangement links TRBV20-1 to TRBJ2-5, with 8 bases lining up with TRBD1. Germline loops: CDR1 DFQATT, CDR2 SNEGSKA (reference sequence). This CDR3 region has 15 residues. CDR3 sequence (DNA): TGCAGTGTTAGAGATGGGGGACAGGAGGGAGGGACCCAGTACTTC. It specifies CSVRDGGQEGGTQYF.

This clonotype showed up many times. The chain employs TRBV25-1 and TRBJ2-4, with 11 bases identical to TRBD2. The CDR3 spans 21 residues. With 1 base clipped from V and 1 base from J, the junction kept 15 bases outside the gene matches. Germline lookup yields CDR1 MGHDK and CDR2 SYGVNS. CDR3 protein: CASSEWLAGGGDEGAKNIQYF. CDR3 bases: TGTGCCAGCAGTGAATGGCTAGCGGGAGGTGGGGACGAGGGGGCCAAAAACATTCAGTACTTC.

This clonotype was recorded many times. The gene calls are TRBV5-1 and TRBJ1-1, with TRBD1 identical over 7 bases. Germline CDR1 and CDR2: SGHRS and YFSETQ. V lost 0 bases, J lost 3 bases, and 11 bases stayed unmatched. CDR3 size: 17 residues. CDR3 DNA sequence: TGCGCCAGCAGCTTGGATGGGGGACAGCTCAACCACACTGAAGCTTTCTTT. This gives the protein CASSLDGGQLNHTEAFF.

Comments on this clonotype: This may come from a read error, since a much larger clone is one base off. The rearrangement links TRBV12-3 or TRBV12-4 to TRBJ2-7, with D possibly being TRBD1 (5 bases). With 7 bases removed from V and 9 bases from J, the gap between germline ends came to 22 bases. This CDR3 has 14 amino acids. This CDR3 is CASTQSGWVIGQYF. CDR3 sequence (DNA): TGTGCCAGCACCCAATCAGGGTGGGTAATTGGGCAGTACTTC.

This clonotype was seen many times. This chain uses TRBV11-1 with TRBJ2-1; possibly TRBD1 for D (5 bases). This CDR3 has 17 amino acids. CDR1 SGHAT and CDR2 FQDESV come from the germline V gene (reference sequence). The ends were cut back, 2 bases at V and 5 bases at J, with 19 bases in the middle. The CDR3: CASSLRWGDIINNEQFF. DNA for the CDR3: TGTGCCAGCAGCTTACGCTGGGGCGATATTATAAACAATGAGCAGTTCTTC. The full variable domain, with the rest looked up from reference TRBV11-1 and TRBJ2-1, is EAEVAQSPRYKITEKSQAVAFWCDPISGHATLYWYRQILGQGPELLVQFQDESVVDDSQLPKDRFSAERLKGVDSTLKIQPAELGDSAMYLCASSLRWGDIINNEQFFGPGTRLTVL.

This clonotype was seen at least ten times. The chain combines TRBV6-5 with TRBJ1-1, with D possibly TRBD1 on 5 matching bases. V lost 0 bases and J lost 4, with 15 bases in between. The CDR3 has 16 residues. Germline CDR1 and CDR2: MNHEY and SVGAGI. The CDR3 loop is CASSYSKTVPSTEAFF. The CDR3 DNA follows: TGTGCCAGCAGTTACTCGAAGACAGTTCCTTCCACTGAAGCTTTCTTT.

The chain couples TRBV5-1 to TRBJ2-6, with 7 bases matching TRBD2. Germline values: CDR1 SGHRS, CDR2 YFSETQ. Trimming took 4 bases from V and 0 from J; bases not matched to a gene: 13. The CDR3 runs 19 residues. The CDR3 DNA is TGCGCCAGCAGCCCCTCCACTAGCGTTGCCAGCTCTGGGGCCAACGTCCTGACTTTC. This encodes CASSPSTSVASSGANVLTF.

The rearrangement joins TRBV7-9 to TRBJ1-4; TRBD1 agrees at 7 bases. The CDR3 sequence is 15 residues long. Germline CDR1 is SEHNR and CDR2 is FQNEAQ (reference sequence). After removal of 3 bases from V and 6 bases from J, the junction contained 7 bases not matched to a gene. CDR3 nucleotide sequence: TGTGCCAGCAGCTTCTACCGCGGGACAGATGAAAAACTGTTTTTT. It translates to CASSFYRGTDEKLFF. The full variable domain, in which reference TRBV7-9 and TRBJ1-4 provide the parts outside the CDR3, is DTGVSQNPRHKITKRGQNVTFRCDPISEHNRLYWYRQTLGQGPEFLTYFQNEAQLEKSRLLSDRFSAERPKGSFSTLEIQRTEQGDSAMYLCASSFYRGTDEKLFFGSGTQLSVL.

This rearrangement joins TRBV3-1 to TRBJ2-1; 10 bases are shared with TRBD2. The germline gives CDR1 LGHDT, CDR2 YNNKEL (reference sequence). The CDR3 spans 13 residues. V was clipped by 6 bases and J by 6 bases; unmatched bases: 2. The chain's CDR3 is CASRRTSGNEQFF. The CDR3 DNA reads as TGTGCCAGCAGGCGGACTAGCGGCAATGAGCAGTTCTTC.

This clonotype was detected many times. The rearrangement joins TRBV20-1 to TRBJ2-7, with D tentatively TRBD1 (5 bases). This CDR3 comprises 12 residues. Trimming pared 6 bases from V and 4 bases from J, leaving 13 bases between. Germline values: CDR1 DFQATT, CDR2 SNEGSKA (reference sequence). The CDR3 sequence is CSASPGFYEQYF. Here the CDR3 DNA reads TGCAGTGCAAGCCCAGGGTTTTACGAGCAGTACTTC.

This clonotype was counted a few times. V and J are TRBV7-2 and TRBJ2-1, with 12 positions matching TRBD2. V lost 1 base and J lost 10; bases outside the gene matches: 8. The CDR3 totals 16 residues. Germline lookup yields CDR1 SGHTA and CDR2 FQGNSA. Written as DNA, the CDR3 is TGTGCCAGCAGCTTAGTTGCCGCTAGCGGGGGGGGCGAGCAGTTCTTC. Translating gives CASSLVAASGGGEQFF.

In this sample, this clonotype turned up many times. V usage is TRBV2 and J usage is TRBJ1-5; D unresolved. The CDR3 is 14 amino acids. CDR1 SNHLY and CDR2 FYNNEI come from the germline V gene. V lost 7 bases and J 6 bases, leaving 16 bases between the germline ends. CDR3 nucleotide sequence: TGTGCCAGCACTGTCGAGAGCGGAGGTCAGCCCCAGCATTTT. This translates into CASTVESGGQPQHF.

This clonotype was detected many times. The rearrangement joins TRBV7-9 to TRBJ2-7, with D perhaps matching TRBD2 (6 bases). The CDR3 is 14 amino acids. Germline CDR1 is SEHNR and CDR2 is FQNEAQ (reference sequence). V was shortened by 3 bases and J by 5 bases, with 14 bases between the two germline ends. CDR3 sequence: CASSFGRTGDEQYF. The CDR3 nucleotides read TGTGCCAGCAGCTTTGGCCGAACGGGGGACGAGCAGTACTTC.

This clonotype came up many times. The J gene is TRBJ1-5, the V gene TRBV20-1; D remains ambiguous. The germline CDR1 and CDR2 sequences are DFQATT and SNEGSKA (reference sequence). The ends were cut back, 3 bases at V and 1 base at J, with 10 bases in the middle. The CDR3 runs 14 residues. The DNA of the CDR3 is TGCAGTGCTAGTTCCCCGCAGAGCAATCAGCCCCAGCATTTT. Amino acid sequence: CSASSPQSNQPQHF.

The chain carries TRBV5-4 and TRBJ2-7; TRBD1 matches 12 bases. This CDR3 is 18 amino acids long. V lost 0 bases, J lost 0 bases, and 7 bases stayed unmatched. From germline, CDR1 is SGHNT and CDR2 YYREEE (reference sequence). The CDR3 is CASSLVGTGGSSSYEQYF. The CDR3 nucleotides are TGTGCCAGCAGCTTGGTTGGGACAGGGGGCTCTAGCTCCTACGAGCAGTACTTC.

This chain joins TRBV23-1 and TRBJ2-3; D gene ambiguous. TRBV23-1 is an open reading frame, and its role is uncertain. The length of the CDR3 is 15 residues. V was trimmed by 2 bases and J by 0 bases, leaving 9 bases between them. The CDR3 DNA sequence: TGCGCCAGCAGTCAACCTAACGCTAGCACAGATACGCAGTATTTT. Translation: CASSQPNASTDTQYF.

This clonotype was seen at least ten times. The chain has TRBV12-3 or TRBV12-4 and TRBJ1-2, with D hard to call. CDR3 length: 14 amino acids. V was trimmed by 3 bases and J by 2 bases, leaving 10 bases between them. In nucleotides, the CDR3 is TGTGCCAGCAGTTTGGGCAGCTTGAACTATGGCTACACCTTC. This encodes CASSLGSLNYGYTF.

This clonotype was detected only a few times. V gene TRBV20-1 combines with J gene TRBJ2-5, with 10 nucleotides matching TRBD2. Germline V gene lookup returns CDR1 DFQATT and CDR2 SNEGSKA (reference sequence). J was trimmed by 3 bases and V by 8 bases; bases with no gene match: 0. This CDR3 has 11 amino acids. The CDR3 DNA reads TGCAGTCTAGCGGGAGAAGAGACCCAGTACTTC. Translated: CSLAGEETQYF.

This clonotype showed up many times. The rearrangement uses TRBV20-1 and TRBJ2-1, with no clear D. The CDR3 totals 11 residues. CDR1 and CDR2 (germline): DFQATT, SNEGSKA (reference sequence). V lost 0 bases and J lost 9, with 6 bases in between. Written as DNA, the CDR3 is TGCAGTGCTAGAGATGTGAGTGAGCAGTTCTTC. The encoded protein is CSARDVSEQFF.

This clonotype was counted ten times or more. V and J are TRBV6-5 and TRBJ1-3; D perhaps matches TRBD1 (5 bases). Trimming left V 7 bases short and J 0 bases short, with 13 bases between. Germline V gives CDR1 MNHEY, CDR2 SVGAGI. The CDR3 length is 15 residues. This chain's CDR3 is CASIGGYSSGNTIYF. The CDR3 region has the DNA TGTGCCAGCATCGGGGGATATAGCTCTGGAAACACCATATATTTT.

This clonotype occurred many times. J is TRBJ2-2 and V is TRBV7-9; D gene uncertain. The ends were cut back, 1 base at V and 0 bases at J, with 3 bases in the middle. The CDR3 covers 14 residues. Looked up from germline, CDR1 is SEHNR and CDR2 is FQNEAQ (reference sequence). The CDR3, as DNA: TGTGCCAGCAGCTTAGATTCGAACACCGGGGAGCTGTTTTTT. Encoded protein: CASSLDSNTGELFF.

This clonotype was counted ten times or more. The genes are TRBV7-3 and TRBJ2-1; 7 nucleotides agree with TRBD2. V gave up 4 bases and J gave up 8 bases; unmatched junction bases: 2. Germline CDR1 SGHTA, CDR2 FQGTGA. The CDR3 is 12 residues long. Here the CDR3 reads CASSYSGDEQFF. CDR3 DNA sequence: TGTGCCAGCAGCTACAGCGGGGATGAGCAGTTCTTC.

On this clonotype itself: A much larger clone sits a single nucleotide away, making a read error possible. The V gene is TRBV6-5, the J gene TRBJ1-6; 10 bases are a match to TRBD1. CDR3 length: 16 amino acids. Looked up from germline, CDR1 is MNHEY and CDR2 is SVGAGI. CDR3 in amino acids: CAGSYSGQGSNSPLHF. The CDR3 coding sequence is TGTGCCGGCAGTTACTCGGGACAGGGGTCTAATTCACCCCTCCACTTT.

This clonotype was counted ten times or more. V gene TRBV27 combines with J gene TRBJ2-1; D possibly corresponds to TRBD1 (6 bases). The CDR3 consists of 16 residues. Germline V gene lookup returns CDR1 MNHEY and CDR2 SMNVEV (reference sequence). Trimming took off 7 bases at V and 0 bases at J, with 16 bases between the two ends. The CDR3 is CASNFLTGSSYNEQFF. DNA for the CDR3: TGTGCCAGCAATTTCCTTACAGGGAGCTCCTACAATGAGCAGTTCTTC.